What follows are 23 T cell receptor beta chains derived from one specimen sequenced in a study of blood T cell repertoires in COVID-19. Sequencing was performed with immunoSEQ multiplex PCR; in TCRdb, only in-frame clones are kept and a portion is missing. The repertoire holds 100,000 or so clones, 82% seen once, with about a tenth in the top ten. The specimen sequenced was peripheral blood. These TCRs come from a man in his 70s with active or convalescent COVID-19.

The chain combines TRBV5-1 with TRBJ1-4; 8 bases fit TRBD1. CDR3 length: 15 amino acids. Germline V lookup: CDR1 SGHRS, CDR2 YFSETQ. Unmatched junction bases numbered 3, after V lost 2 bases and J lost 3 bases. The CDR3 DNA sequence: TGCGCCAGCAGCTTTAGGACAGGGTCTAATGAAAAACTGTTTTTT. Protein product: CASSFRTGSNEKLFF.

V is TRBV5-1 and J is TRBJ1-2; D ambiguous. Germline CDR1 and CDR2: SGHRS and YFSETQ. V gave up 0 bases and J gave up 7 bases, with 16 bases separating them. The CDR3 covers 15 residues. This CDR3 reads CASSLDQFAVGGYTF. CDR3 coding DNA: TGCGCCAGCAGCTTGGATCAGTTTGCCGTTGGTGGCTACACCTTC.

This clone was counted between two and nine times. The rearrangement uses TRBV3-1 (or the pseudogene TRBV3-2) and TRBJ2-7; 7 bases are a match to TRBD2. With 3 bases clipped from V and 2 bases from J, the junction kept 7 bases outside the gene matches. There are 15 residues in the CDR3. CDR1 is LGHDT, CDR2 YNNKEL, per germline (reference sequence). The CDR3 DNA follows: TGTGCCAGCAGCCAGTTCGGGGGAGGGGCCTACGAGCAGTACTTC. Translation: CASSQFGGGAYEQYF.

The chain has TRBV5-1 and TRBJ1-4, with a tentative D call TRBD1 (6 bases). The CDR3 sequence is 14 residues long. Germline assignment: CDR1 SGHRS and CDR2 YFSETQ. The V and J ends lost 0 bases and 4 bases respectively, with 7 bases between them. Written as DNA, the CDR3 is TGCGCCAGCAGCTTGGGACAGGTTAATGAAAAACTGTTTTTT. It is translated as CASSLGQVNEKLFF.

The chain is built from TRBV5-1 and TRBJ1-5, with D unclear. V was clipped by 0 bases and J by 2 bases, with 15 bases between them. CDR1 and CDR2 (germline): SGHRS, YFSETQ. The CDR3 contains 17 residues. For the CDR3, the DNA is TGCGCCAGCAGCTTGGGCGACGGAGGTCATGGCAATCAGCCCCAGCATTTT. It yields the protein CASSLGDGGHGNQPQHF.

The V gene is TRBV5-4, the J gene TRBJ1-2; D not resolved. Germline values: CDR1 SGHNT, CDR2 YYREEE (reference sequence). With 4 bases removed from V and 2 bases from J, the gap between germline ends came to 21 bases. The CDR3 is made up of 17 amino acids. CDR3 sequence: CASSPSPGKASNYGYTF. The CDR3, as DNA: TGTGCCAGCAGCCCCTCCCCGGGGAAAGCATCCAACTATGGCTACACCTTC.

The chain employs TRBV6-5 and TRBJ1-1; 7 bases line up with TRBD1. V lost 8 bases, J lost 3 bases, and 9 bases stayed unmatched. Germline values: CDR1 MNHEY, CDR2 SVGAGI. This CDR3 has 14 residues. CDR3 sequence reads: CASAVQRGHTEAFF. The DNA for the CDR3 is TGTGCCAGCGCCGTTCAAAGGGGGCACACTGAAGCTTTCTTT.

The CDR3 here is CAVGRETQYF. In DNA form, the CDR3 reads TGTGCGGTAGGGAGAGAGACCCAGTACTTC. The chain couples TRBV11-2 to TRBJ2-5; TRBD2 might be the D (5 bases). Germline loops: CDR1 SGHAT, CDR2 FQNNGV. This CDR3 has 10 amino acids.

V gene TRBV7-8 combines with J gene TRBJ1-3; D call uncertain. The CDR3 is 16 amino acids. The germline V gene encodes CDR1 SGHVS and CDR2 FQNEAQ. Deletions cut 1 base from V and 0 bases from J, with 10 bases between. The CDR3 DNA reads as TGTGCCAGCAGCTTAGGGGCCCCCATCTCTGGAAACACCATATATTTT. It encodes CASSLGAPISGNTIYF.

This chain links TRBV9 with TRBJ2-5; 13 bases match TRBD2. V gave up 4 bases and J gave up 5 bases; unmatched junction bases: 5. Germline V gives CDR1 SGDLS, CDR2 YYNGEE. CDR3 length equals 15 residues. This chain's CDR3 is CASSMGLAGSETQYF. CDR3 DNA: TGTGCCAGCAGCATGGGACTAGCGGGGTCGGAGACCCAGTACTTC.

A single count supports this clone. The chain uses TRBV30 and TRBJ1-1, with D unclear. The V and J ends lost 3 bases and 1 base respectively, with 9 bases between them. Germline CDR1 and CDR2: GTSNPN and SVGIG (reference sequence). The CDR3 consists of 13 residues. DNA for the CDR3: TGTGCCTGGAGGAGGAGGAGGAACACTGAAGCTTTCTTT. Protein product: CAWRRRRNTEAFF.

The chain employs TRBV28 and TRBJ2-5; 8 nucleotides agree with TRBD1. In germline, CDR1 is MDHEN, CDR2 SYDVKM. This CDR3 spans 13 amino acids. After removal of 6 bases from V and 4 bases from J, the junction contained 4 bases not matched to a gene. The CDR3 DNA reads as TGTGCCAGCAGGCCAGGGGGCTCAGAGACCCAGTACTTC. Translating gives CASRPGGSETQYF.

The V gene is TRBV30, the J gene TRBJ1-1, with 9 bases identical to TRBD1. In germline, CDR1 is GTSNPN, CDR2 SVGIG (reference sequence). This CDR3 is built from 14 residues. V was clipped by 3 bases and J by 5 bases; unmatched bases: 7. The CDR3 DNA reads TGTGCCTGGAGGGAACAGGGGGCTCGGACTGAAGCTTTCTTT. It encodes CAWREQGARTEAFF.

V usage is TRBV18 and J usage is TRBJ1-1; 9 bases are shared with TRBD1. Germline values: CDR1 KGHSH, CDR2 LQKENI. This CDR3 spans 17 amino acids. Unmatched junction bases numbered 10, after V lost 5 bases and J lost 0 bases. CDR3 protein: CASSSTGGFQMNTEAFF. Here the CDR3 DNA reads TGTGCCAGCTCATCTACAGGGGGCTTCCAGATGAACACTGAAGCTTTCTTT.

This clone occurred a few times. In DNA form, the CDR3 reads TGTGCCAGCAGTTACCAGGGTTCCGGTCAGCCCCAGCATTTT. Translating it yields CASSYQGSGQPQHF. V gene TRBV6-2 or TRBV6-3 combines with J gene TRBJ1-5; D is perhaps TRBD1 (5 bases). The CDR3 runs 14 residues. Germline lookup yields CDR1 MNHEY and CDR2 SVGEGT. Trimming took 2 bases from V and 6 from J, leaving 11 bases between them.

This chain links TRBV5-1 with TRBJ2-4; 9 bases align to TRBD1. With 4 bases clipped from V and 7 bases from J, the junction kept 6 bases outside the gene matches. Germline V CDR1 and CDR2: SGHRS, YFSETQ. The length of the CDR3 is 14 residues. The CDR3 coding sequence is TGCGCCAGCAGCCTGGGACAGGGTATGAACATTCAGTACTTC. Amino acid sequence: CASSLGQGMNIQYF.

The CDR3 region is CASRTTSGDRNEQFF. DNA for the CDR3: TGTGCCAGTAGAACGACTAGCGGGGATAGAAATGAGCAGTTCTTC. The rearrangement joins TRBV19 to TRBJ2-1, with 11 bases identical to TRBD2. Per the germline V gene, CDR1 is LNHDA and CDR2 is SQIVND (reference sequence). With 6 bases clipped from V and 7 bases from J, the junction kept 8 bases outside the gene matches. This CDR3 spans 15 amino acids.

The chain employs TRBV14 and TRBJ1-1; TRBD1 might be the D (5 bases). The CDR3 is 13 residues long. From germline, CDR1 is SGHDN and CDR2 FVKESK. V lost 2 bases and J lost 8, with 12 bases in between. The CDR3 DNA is TGTGCCAGCAGCCAACTTGCACGGGGGGAAGCTTTCTTT. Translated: CASSQLARGEAFF.

The CDR3 DNA follows: TGTGCCAGCAGCTCCGACATTGGGAACTATGGCTACACCTTC. Translated: CASSSDIGNYGYTF. The genes are TRBV7-2 and TRBJ1-2; D gene uncertain. Germline CDR1 is SGHTA and CDR2 is FQGNSA. The CDR3 runs to 14 residues. V was trimmed by 4 bases and J by 2 bases, leaving 11 bases between them.

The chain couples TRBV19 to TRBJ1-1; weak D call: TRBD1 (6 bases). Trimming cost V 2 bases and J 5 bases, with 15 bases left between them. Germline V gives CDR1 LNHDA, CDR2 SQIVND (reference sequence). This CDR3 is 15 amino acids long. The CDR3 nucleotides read TGTGCCAGTAGTATACTGGACAGCTTTGGTACTGAAGCTTTCTTT. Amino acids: CASSILDSFGTEAFF.

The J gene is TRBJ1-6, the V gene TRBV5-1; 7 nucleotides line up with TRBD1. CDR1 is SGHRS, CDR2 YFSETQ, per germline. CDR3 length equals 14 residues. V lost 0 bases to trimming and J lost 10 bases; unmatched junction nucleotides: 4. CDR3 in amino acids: CASSLETGTSPLHF. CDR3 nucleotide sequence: TGCGCCAGCAGCTTGGAGACAGGGACATCACCCCTCCACTTT.

The CDR3 bases are TGCAGCGCCGCCGGGACACCGTACCAAGAGACCCAGTACTTC. This encodes CSAAGTPYQETQYF. The gene calls are TRBV29-1 and TRBJ2-5; TRBD1 is a possible D gene (6 bases). Trimming stripped 7 bases from V and 0 bases from J, with 15 bases between. The CDR3 runs to 14 residues. Germline CDR1 reads SQVTM; CDR2 reads ANQGSEA.

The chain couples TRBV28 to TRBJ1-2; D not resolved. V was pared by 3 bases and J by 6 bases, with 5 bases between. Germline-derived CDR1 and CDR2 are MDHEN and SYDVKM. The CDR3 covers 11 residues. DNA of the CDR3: TGTGCCAGCAGTTTTACGGATGGCTACACCTTC. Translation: CASSFTDGYTF.